The 14 T cell receptor beta chains below all came from one sample that was sequenced in a study of cytomegalovirus exposure and HLA in healthy donors. The PCR employed 60 Vbeta primers together with 13 Jbeta primers. Sequenced by immunoSEQ multiplex PCR; TCRdb stores in-frame clones only, minus some. This table holds 100,000 to 150,000 clones. Sequencing used PBMCs. The receptors stem from a man between 35 and 55 years old in good health and CMV-seronegative.

The chain recombines TRBV2 with TRBJ1-1; D is possibly TRBD1 (6 bases). Germline CDR1 reads SNHLY; CDR2 reads FYNNEI. The CDR3 runs 12 residues. Between the trimmed V and J ends, which lost 10 bases and 5 bases, there was a span of 14 bases. Here the CDR3 reads CAILQQGTEAFF. The CDR3 DNA reads TGTGCCATCCTTCAACAGGGTACTGAAGCTTTCTTT.

The chain uses TRBV4-2 and TRBJ2-5; 9 nucleotides align to TRBD2. The junction had 10 bases not matched to a gene; V was cut back by 3 bases and J by 5 bases. The CDR3 has 16 residues. Germline assignment: CDR1 LGHNA and CDR2 YNFKEQ. Written as DNA, the CDR3 is TGTGCCAGCAGCCAGGAGACTAGCGGCAGGGGGGAGACCCAGTACTTC. Translated: CASSQETSGRGETQYF.

The chain has TRBV10-3 and TRBJ1-6; D is possibly TRBD1 (5 bases). Germline CDR1 and CDR2: ENHRY and SYGVKD. This CDR3 contains 16 residues. The V end was cut by 3 bases, the J end by 9 bases, with 18 bases between. The CDR3 DNA follows: TGTGCCATCAGTGACCCGCGGGGGGGAGTGGGTTCACCCCTCCACTTT. Its translation: CAISDPRGGVGSPLHF.

For this clone: Other DNA sequences from this sample encode an identical CDR3 as well. The chain uses TRBV7-9 and TRBJ2-5, with TRBD2 matching over 13 bases. The CDR3 totals 16 residues. After removal of 1 base from V and 1 base from J, the junction contained 0 bases not matched to a gene. CDR1 is SEHNR, CDR2 FQNEAQ, per germline (reference sequence). The chain's CDR3 is CASSLGLAGGQETQYF. In DNA form, the CDR3 reads TGTGCCAGCAGCTTAGGACTAGCGGGAGGCCAAGAGACCCAGTACTTC.

This chain joins TRBV5-4 and TRBJ2-1, with 13 bases identical to TRBD2. CDR1 is SGHNT and CDR2 is YYREEE in the germline V gene (reference sequence). CDR3 length: 18 residues. Trimming cost V 2 bases and J 3 bases; bases outside gene matches: 8. The CDR3 reads CASSLTTSGRAHYNEQFF. The CDR3 DNA follows: TGTGCCAGCAGCTTAACTACTAGCGGGAGGGCCCACTACAATGAGCAGTTCTTC.

The CDR3 nucleotides are TGCGCCAGCAGCTGGACTAGCGGGATTCTGGAGACCCAGTACTTC. Residues: CASSWTSGILETQYF. This chain connects TRBV5-1 to TRBJ2-5; the match to TRBD2 covers 12 bases. The V and J ends lost 3 bases and 5 bases, in that order; junction bases with no gene match: 5. The CDR3 consists of 15 residues. Per the germline V gene, CDR1 is SGHRS and CDR2 is YFSETQ.

The chain couples TRBV6-1 to TRBJ1-2; 8 bases line up with TRBD1. Germline V gene sequence: CDR1 MNHNS, CDR2 SASEGT. This CDR3 contains 14 residues. V lost 2 bases to trimming and J lost 6 bases; unmatched junction nucleotides: 5. The chain's CDR3 is CASSEWTGSHGYTF. CDR3 bases: TGTGCCAGCAGTGAATGGACAGGGTCCCATGGCTACACCTTC.

The chain has TRBV11-3 and TRBJ2-2; 10 bases are a match to TRBD2. The V segment lost 4 bases and the J segment 2 bases; nucleotides outside the gene matches: 7. Germline V gene data show CDR1 as SGHNT and CDR2 as YENEEA. The CDR3 runs 17 residues. The CDR3 coding sequence is TGTGCCAGCAGCTCCCCAGCGGGAGGGCTAAACACCGGGGAGCTGTTTTTT. This sequence encodes CASSSPAGGLNTGELFF. Looking up the rest from reference TRBV11-3 and TRBJ2-2 gives the full variable domain: EAGVVQSPRYKIIEKKQPVAFWCNPISGHNTLYWYLQNLGQGPELLIRYENEEAVDDSQLPKDRFSAERLKGVDSTLKIQPAELGDSAVYLCASSSPAGGLNTGELFFGEGSRLTVL.

The chain is built from TRBV11-3 and TRBJ2-3, with TRBD2 identical over 7 bases. The CDR3 has 15 residues. The V gene's germline CDR1 is SGHNT and CDR2 YENEEA. V was clipped by 5 bases and J by 3 bases; unmatched bases: 8. Written as DNA, the CDR3 is TGTGCCAGCAGCCTAGCGGACACTTGGACAGATACGCAGTATTTT. This sequence encodes CASSLADTWTDTQYF. Using reference TRBV11-3 and TRBJ2-3 for the parts outside the CDR3, the full variable domain is EAGVVQSPRYKIIEKKQPVAFWCNPISGHNTLYWYLQNLGQGPELLIRYENEEAVDDSQLPKDRFSAERLKGVDSTLKIQPAELGDSAVYLCASSLADTWTDTQYFGPGTRLTVL.

The V gene is TRBV5-1, the J gene TRBJ2-2, with 7 bases fitting TRBD2. V shed 1 base, J shed 5 bases, and the junction held 8 bases outside the gene matches. This CDR3 contains 16 residues. The germline CDR1 and CDR2 sequences are SGHRS and YFSETQ. The CDR3 protein is CASSLLIDGGTGELFF. CDR3 DNA sequence: TGCGCCAGCAGCTTGCTCATCGACGGGGGGACCGGGGAGCTGTTTTTT.

The chain couples TRBV5-1 to TRBJ2-2; 11 nucleotides align to TRBD2. Germline CDR1 reads SGHRS; CDR2 reads YFSETQ. Trimming at V came to 6 bases and at J to 1 base, leaving 5 bases not matched to a gene. The CDR3 spans 16 residues. CDR3 protein: CASTGGLAVNTGELFF. For the CDR3, the DNA is TGCGCCAGCACCGGGGGACTAGCGGTGAACACCGGGGAGCTGTTTTTT.

The rearrangement joins TRBV7-2 to TRBJ2-2; D call uncertain. The V end lost 5 bases, the J end lost 8 bases, and 6 bases lay between the germline ends. This CDR3 comprises 11 residues. CDR1 is SGHTA and CDR2 is FQGNSA in the germline V gene. The CDR3 region is CASSPPGELFF. The CDR3 nucleotides read TGTGCCAGCAGCCCCCCGGGGGAGCTGTTTTTT.

This chain uses TRBV4-2 with TRBJ2-1; 14 bases are shared with TRBD2. The CDR3 consists of 16 residues. V shed 2 bases and J 8 bases; nucleotides not matched to a gene: 5. Germline CDR1 reads LGHNA; CDR2 reads YNFKEQ. Here the CDR3 DNA reads TGTGCCAGCAGCCAAAGACTAGCGGGAGGGCGGCATGAGCAGTTCTTC. Translated: CASSQRLAGGRHEQFF.

V gene TRBV7-2 combines with J gene TRBJ1-1; D perhaps matches TRBD1 (5 bases). Between the trimmed V and J ends, which lost 0 bases and 9 bases, there was a span of 11 bases. The V gene's germline CDR1 is SGHTA and CDR2 FQGNSA. The CDR3 is 13 residues long. The CDR3 is CASSLAAGLKAFF. The CDR3 nucleotides read TGTGCCAGCAGCTTAGCTGCAGGGTTGAAAGCTTTCTTT.